This T cell receptor beta chain was documented in a study of blood T cell repertoires in COVID-19. Overall study: The samples span acute and convalescent COVID-19 from the United States, Italy and Spain. In each case, the material was cDNA or gDNA derived from T cells, B-cell-depleted T cells, or PBMCs.

In the study's own analysis: The authors estimated nucleated cell counts from reference gene primer amplification. Clones were read by immunoSEQ multiplex PCR, and TCRdb kept only the in-frame ones, dropping some. That table supplies the V and J calls and clone size; D and trimming were determined from the DNA. The sample contains fewer than 300,000 clones, more than 65% of which appear only once. The germline V and J ends were trimmed by 1 base and 1 base, with 7 bases remaining between them. From germline, CDR1 is MNHEY and CDR2 SVGAGI. This CDR3 is built from 15 residues. This receptor was identified in a young woman with acute or convalescent COVID-19. The rearrangement joins TRBV6-5 to TRBJ2-2; D is undetermined. Sequencing used peripheral blood. CDR3 bases: TGTGCCAGCAGTTACTTCTCAGGGAACACCGGGGAGCTGTTTTTT. Protein product: CASSYFSGNTGELFF.